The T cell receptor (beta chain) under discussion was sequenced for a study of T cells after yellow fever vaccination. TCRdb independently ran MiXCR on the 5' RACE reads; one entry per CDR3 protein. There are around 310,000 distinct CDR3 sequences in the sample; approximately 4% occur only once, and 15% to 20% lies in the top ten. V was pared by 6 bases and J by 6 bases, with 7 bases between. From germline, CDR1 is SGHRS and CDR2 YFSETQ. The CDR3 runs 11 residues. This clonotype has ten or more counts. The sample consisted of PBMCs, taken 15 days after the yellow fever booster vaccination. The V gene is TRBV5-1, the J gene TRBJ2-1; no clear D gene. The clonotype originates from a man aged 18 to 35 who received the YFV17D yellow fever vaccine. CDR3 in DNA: TGCGCCAGCAACTCCGGCAATGAGCAGTTCTTC. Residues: CASNSGNEQFF.